This T cell receptor beta chain is from a study of human T cells and chemical hapten exposure. Across the study: Patients were given diphenylcyclopropenone on the scalp weekly across the approximately 24-week study.

The V end lost 6 bases, the J end lost 5 bases, and 19 bases lay between the germline ends. Germline loops: CDR1 SGHAT, CDR2 FQDESV (reference sequence). The CDR3 covers 15 residues. Time point given: pre-sensitization, week 0. Treatment defined: therapeutic diphenylcyclopropenone sensitization with weekly scalp DPC. Those who donated were patients with alopecia, 18 to 70 years of age, and suitable for DPC. TCRdb independently ran MiXCR on the RACE reads; one entry per CDR3 protein. The sample contains tens of thousands of distinct CDR3 sequences, about 10% of which appear only once. This clonotype was counted many times.

V and J are TRBV11-1 and TRBJ1-2; weak D call: TRBD1 (5 bases). This sample comprised whole blood, obtained in connection with sensitization to the hapten diphenylcyclopropenone (DPC). This TCR was sampled from a man aged 30-40 years with alopecia areata. Some clones in this sample may be carry-over from other donors' samples. The CDR3 DNA is TGTGCCAGCAGGGCTCGGGACGGTTCGGGATATGGCTACACCTTC. Its translation is CASRARDGSGYGYTF.